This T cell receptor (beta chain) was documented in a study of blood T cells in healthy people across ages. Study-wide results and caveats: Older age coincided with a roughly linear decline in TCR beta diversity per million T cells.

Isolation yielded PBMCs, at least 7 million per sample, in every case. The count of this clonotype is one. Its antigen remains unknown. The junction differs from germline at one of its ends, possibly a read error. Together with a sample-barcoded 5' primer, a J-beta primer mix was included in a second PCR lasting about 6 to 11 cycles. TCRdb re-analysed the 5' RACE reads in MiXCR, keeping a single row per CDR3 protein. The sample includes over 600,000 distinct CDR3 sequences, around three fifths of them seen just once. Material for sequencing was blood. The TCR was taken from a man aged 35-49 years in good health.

CDR3: CANSLAGQSKLFF. CDR3 nucleotides: TGCGCCAACAGCTTGGCAGGACAGTCTAAACTGTTTTTT. The gene calls are TRBV5-1 and TRBJ1-4; D perhaps matches TRBD1 (6 bases). Looked up from germline, CDR1 is SGHRS and CDR2 is YFSETQ. CDR3 length: 13 residues.